Shown below are 29 T cell receptor beta chains from a single sample sequenced in a study of blood T cell repertoires in COVID-19. The repertoire was sequenced with immunoSEQ multiplex PCR; TCRdb's copy has only in-frame clones and lacks some. The sample shows about 670,000 clones, over 80% of them seen only once. The sequencing sample was made of peripheral blood. Receptor source: a woman between 18 and 29 years old with acute or convalescent COVID-19.

This clone was picked up one time. The gene calls are TRBV18 and TRBJ2-2, with 9 bases lining up with TRBD1. Losses at the gene ends were 3 bases for V and 1 base for J; bases not matched to a gene: 3. The CDR3 loop spans 16 amino acids. Germline V gene lookup returns CDR1 KGHSH and CDR2 LQKENI. CDR3 protein: CASSPMGQGNTGELFF. CDR3 nucleotide sequence: TGTGCCAGCTCACCGATGGGACAGGGGAACACCGGGGAGCTGTTTTTT.

The genes are TRBV30 and TRBJ1-6, with 9 nucleotides matching TRBD1. CDR1 and CDR2 from the germline V gene are GTSNPN and SVGIG (reference sequence). This CDR3 is built from 15 residues. The trim removed 0 bases at V and 6 bases at J, leaving 3 bases unmatched. Here the CDR3 DNA reads TGTGCCTGGAGTGTCGGGACAGGGCTTAATTCACCCCTCCACTTT. Protein product: CAWSVGTGLNSPLHF.

This rearrangement joins TRBV4-1 to TRBJ2-7, with 8 bases identical to TRBD1. With V trimmed by 3 bases and J by 0 bases, 4 bases remained unmatched. The germline V gene has CDR1 MGHRA and CDR2 YSYEKL. CDR3 length: 15 residues. The CDR3, as DNA: TGCGCCAGCAGCCATTACGGACAGGGCTCCTACGAGCAGTACTTC. The encoded protein is CASSHYGQGSYEQYF.

The genes are TRBV5-4 and TRBJ1-2; 9 bases match TRBD1. The V gene's germline CDR1 is SGHNT and CDR2 YYREEE (reference sequence). The CDR3 sequence is 15 residues long. Losses at the gene ends were 0 bases for V and 7 bases for J; bases not matched to a gene: 7. CDR3 coding DNA: TGTGCCAGCAGCTTGGCCAGGGACAGGGCGTTTGGCTACACCTTC. This gives the protein CASSLARDRAFGYTF.

This CDR3 reads CARAAGATYEQYF. For the CDR3, the DNA is TGTGCCAGAGCCGCAGGGGCGACCTACGAGCAGTACTTC. The rearrangement uses TRBV7-4 and TRBJ2-7; D perhaps matches TRBD1 (6 bases). The CDR3 length is 13 residues. CDR1 SGHVT and CDR2 SQSDAQ come from the germline V gene. V was shortened by 9 bases and J by 2 bases, with 14 bases between the two germline ends.

This sequence joins TRBV6-6 and TRBJ2-7; the D gene is possibly TRBD1 (6 bases). CDR1 and CDR2 from the germline V gene are MNHNY and SVGAGI (reference sequence). The CDR3 is 13 residues long. The V end lost 10 bases, the J end lost 0 bases, and 13 bases lay between the germline ends. CDR3 in amino acids: CATLWTDSYEQYF. The CDR3 DNA follows: TGTGCCACCCTCTGGACAGACTCCTACGAGCAGTACTTC.

This clone was detected only a few times. This chain joins TRBV20-1 and TRBJ1-2; D call uncertain. The ends were cut back, 5 bases at V and 7 bases at J, with 8 bases in the middle. This CDR3 region has 10 residues. CDR1 and CDR2 from the germline V gene are DFQATT and SNEGSKA (reference sequence). In DNA, the CDR3 is TGCAGTGCTCGCCTGGCTGGCTACACCTTC. Protein sequence: CSARLAGYTF.

The chain uses TRBV11-2 and TRBJ1-2; TRBD1 matches 7 bases. The CDR3 spans 15 residues. The V segment lost 5 bases and the J segment 8 bases; nucleotides outside the gene matches: 14. Germline-derived CDR1 and CDR2 are SGHAT and FQNNGV. As DNA, the CDR3 is TGTGCCAGCAGCCCAGCCGGGACAGTCCTTCTCGGCTACACCTTC. Translation gives CASSPAGTVLLGYTF. The complete variable domain, with remaining parts taken from reference TRBV11-2 and TRBJ1-2, reads EAGVAQSPRYKIIEKRQSVAFWCNPISGHATLYWYQQILGQGPKLLIQFQNNGVVDDSQLPKDRFSAERLKGVDSTLKIQPAKLEDSAVYLCASSPAGTVLLGYTFGSGTRLTVV.

This chain uses TRBV13 with TRBJ2-3, with D unclear. CDR3 size: 12 residues. Germline V gives CDR1 PRHDT, CDR2 FYEKMQ (reference sequence). V was shortened by 5 bases and J by 6 bases, with 9 bases between the two germline ends. The CDR3 DNA follows: TGTGCCAGCAGCCCCCCGGGTGATACGCAGTATTTT. It is translated as CASSPPGDTQYF.

The CDR3 DNA sequence: TGTGCTAGTGGTCGGACAGGGGGCTCTGGGGCCAACGTCCTGACTTTC. Translated: CASGRTGGSGANVLTF. The J gene is TRBJ2-6, the V gene TRBV12-5; TRBD1 aligns across 10 bases. Losses at the gene ends were 5 bases for V and 0 bases for J; bases not matched to a gene: 1. From germline, CDR1 is LGHNT and CDR2 FRNRAP. The CDR3 is 16 residues long. Drawing the rest from reference TRBV12-5 and TRBJ2-6, the complete variable domain is DARVTQTPRHKVTEMGQEVTMRCQPILGHNTVFWYRQTMMQGLELLAYFRNRAPLDDSGMPKDRFSAEMPDATLATLKIQPSEPRDSAVYFCASGRTGGSGANVLTFGAGSRLTVL.

The chain employs TRBV15 and TRBJ1-1; D is unclear. The germline V and J ends were trimmed by 0 bases and 4 bases, with 6 bases remaining between them. The CDR3 extends over 13 amino acids. Germline V lookup: CDR1 LNHNV, CDR2 YYDKDF (reference sequence). The CDR3 DNA reads as TGTGCCACCAGCAGAGATTTACTCACTGAAGCTTTCTTT. Protein product: CATSRDLLTEAFF. Based on the CDR3 plus reference TRBV15 and TRBJ1-1, the full variable domain is DAMVIQNPRYQVTQFGKPVTLSCSQTLNHNVMYWYQQKSSQAPKLLFHYYDKDFNNEADTPDNFQSRRPNTSFCFLDIRSPGLGDTAMYLCATSRDLLTEAFFGQGTRLTVV.

This clone was recorded only once. This chain uses TRBV5-4 with TRBJ1-1, with unresolved D. The V and J ends lost 3 bases and 4 bases respectively, with 7 bases between them. There are 12 residues in the CDR3. Germline CDR1 SGHNT, CDR2 YYREEE (reference sequence). The CDR3 protein is CASSSGSTEAFF. CDR3 coding DNA: TGTGCCAGCAGCTCGGGTAGCACTGAAGCTTTCTTT.

The chain has TRBV4-1 and TRBJ1-1, with unresolved D. V lost 4 bases to trimming and J lost 5 bases, with 17 bases between them. This CDR3 is 15 amino acids long. Germline assignment: CDR1 MGHRA and CDR2 YSYEKL. The CDR3 region has the DNA TGCGCCAGCAGCCTCTTCAAGAAAGAGGGAACTGAAGCTTTCTTT. Its translation is CASSLFKKEGTEAFF.

This clone has only a few counts. The chain joins TRBV28 to TRBJ2-5; TRBD1 agrees at 7 bases. The CDR3 consists of 14 residues. The ends lost 7 bases at V and 3 bases at J; junction bases unmatched: 8. The germline V gene encodes CDR1 MDHEN and CDR2 SYDVKM. The CDR3 here is CASTPRGGEETQYF. CDR3 bases: TGTGCCAGCACCCCGAGAGGGGGCGAAGAGACCCAGTACTTC.

This clone was recorded a few times. This chain uses TRBV6-1 with TRBJ1-4; no clear D gene. CDR1 and CDR2 (germline): MNHNS, SASEGT. This CDR3 is 10 amino acids long. V was trimmed by 3 bases and J by 13 bases, leaving 6 bases between them. CDR3 amino acids: CASSEPGLFF. Written as DNA, the CDR3 is TGTGCCAGCAGTGAGCCGGGACTGTTTTTT.

In its sample, this clone was seen once. This chain joins TRBV6-1 and TRBJ2-3; 9 bases agree with TRBD2. CDR1 MNHNS and CDR2 SASEGT come from the germline V gene. This CDR3 comprises 16 residues. Trimming at V came to 4 bases and at J to 2 bases, leaving 7 bases not matched to a gene. The CDR3 region is CASSGVLAGITDTQYF. In nucleotides, the CDR3 is TGTGCCAGCAGTGGAGTCCTAGCGGGAATCACAGATACGCAGTATTTT.

The chain combines TRBV12-5 with TRBJ2-7; D uncertain. The CDR3 runs to 17 residues. With 7 bases removed from V and 2 bases from J, the gap between germline ends came to 24 bases. The germline CDR1 and CDR2 sequences are LGHNT and FRNRAP. The CDR3 DNA is TGTGCTAGTGCCTACTCACTGGAGACGGCGACCGCCTACGAGCAGTACTTC. It specifies CASAYSLETATAYEQYF.

Only a few counts were recorded for this clone. This rearrangement joins TRBV5-8 to TRBJ1-2, with 10 nucleotides matching TRBD1. V lost 0 bases, J lost 8 bases, and 4 bases stayed unmatched. CDR3 length equals 14 residues. CDR1 SGHTS and CDR2 YDEGEE come from the germline V gene. Written as DNA, the CDR3 is TGTGCCAGCAGCTTGGGACAGGGGGCCGGAGGCTACACCTTC. This codes for CASSLGQGAGGYTF.

This clone was recorded only once. J is TRBJ1-5 and V is TRBV19; no definite D call. The V gene's germline CDR1 is LNHDA and CDR2 SQIVND (reference sequence). Trimming left V 1 base short and J 1 base short, with 5 bases between. This CDR3 region has 14 residues. Here the CDR3 DNA reads TGTGCCAGTAGTATAGTCTTAAGCAATCAGCCCCAGCATTTT. This translates into CASSIVLSNQPQHF.

This clone came up many times. V gene TRBV25-1 combines with J gene TRBJ2-7; 9 bases agree with TRBD1. The CDR3 has 14 amino acids. Per the germline V gene, CDR1 is MGHDK and CDR2 is SYGVNS. V lost 6 bases to trimming and J lost 6 bases; unmatched junction nucleotides: 9. CDR3 in amino acids: CASSRDREVSEQYF. The CDR3 nucleotides read TGTGCCAGCAGCCGGGACAGGGAGGTCTCCGAGCAGTACTTC.

This rearrangement joins TRBV18 to TRBJ1-5; possibly TRBD1 for D (5 bases). Germline CDR1 is KGHSH and CDR2 is LQKENI. This CDR3 is 14 amino acids long. The ends were cut back, 4 bases at V and 5 bases at J, with 12 bases in the middle. The CDR3 DNA is TGTGCCAGCTCACGTAACCAGGGTGATCAGCCCCAGCATTTT. Protein product: CASSRNQGDQPQHF.

The rearrangement uses TRBV5-8 and TRBJ2-5; 14 nucleotides line up with TRBD2. This CDR3 region has 16 residues. Germline-derived CDR1 and CDR2 are SGHTS and YDEGEE. V dropped 4 bases and J dropped 4; count of bases not matched to a gene: 6. The CDR3 DNA follows: TGTGCCAGCAGCAATGGGACTAGCGGGGGTCGAGAGACCCAGTACTTC. Translating gives CASSNGTSGGRETQYF.

The chain combines TRBV5-5 with TRBJ1-6; a weak D match, TRBD1 (5 bases). The CDR3 loop spans 16 amino acids. The germline V gene encodes CDR1 SGHKS and CDR2 YYEKEE (reference sequence). Between the trimmed V and J ends, which lost 3 bases and 3 bases, there was a span of 13 bases. CDR3 nucleotides: TGTGCCAGCAGCTCGACCACAGGTTACTATAATTCACCCCTCCACTTT. It translates to CASSSTTGYYNSPLHF.

The rearrangement joins TRBV12-1 to TRBJ2-7; the DNA was not used to check the table's D call, TRBD1. TRBV12-1 is a pseudogene locus. This CDR3 has 15 residues. CDR3 sequence: CASSSPGQRSYEQYF. The CDR3, as DNA: TGTGCCAGCAGTTCCCCCGGACAGCGCTCCTACGAGCAGTACTTC.

CDR3 sequence reads: CASSLRTSGSQDTQYF. CDR3 DNA: TGTGCCAGTAGTCTGCGGACTAGCGGGTCTCAGGATACGCAGTATTTT. The chain uses TRBV19 and TRBJ2-3; 11 bases match TRBD2. Losses at the gene ends were 5 bases for V and 6 bases for J; bases not matched to a gene: 10. This CDR3 region has 16 residues. From germline, CDR1 is LNHDA and CDR2 SQIVND (reference sequence). Based on the CDR3 plus reference TRBV19 and TRBJ2-3, the full variable domain is DGGITQSPKYLFRKEGQNVTLSCEQNLNHDAMYWYRQDPGQGLRLIYYSQIVNDFQKGDIAEGYSVSREKKESFPLTVTSAQKNPTAFYLCASSLRTSGSQDTQYFGPGTRLTVL.

The chain has TRBV3-1 (or the pseudogene TRBV3-2) and TRBJ1-1; a weak D match, TRBD1 (5 bases). Germline loops: CDR1 LGHDT, CDR2 YNNKEL (reference sequence). V gave up 3 bases and J gave up 2 bases, with 16 bases separating them. The CDR3 sequence is 16 residues long. In DNA, the CDR3 is TGTGCCAGCAGCCACCCGTTGTTGACAGCCAACACTGAAGCTTTCTTT. It yields the protein CASSHPLLTANTEAFF.

The V and J genes are TRBV5-6 and TRBJ2-7; a weak D match, TRBD2 (6 bases). CDR3 length: 12 residues. CDR1 SGHDT and CDR2 YYEEEE come from the germline V gene. V was shortened by 4 bases and J by 7 bases, with 12 bases between the two germline ends. The CDR3 DNA reads TGTGCCAGCAGCCCGGGGAGGCGGGAGCAGTACTTC. Translating it yields CASSPGRREQYF.

V is TRBV6-5 and J is TRBJ2-7; 7 nucleotides align to TRBD1. The CDR3 sequence is 14 residues long. CDR1 is MNHEY, CDR2 SVGAGI, per germline. V lost 6 bases and J lost 3; bases outside the gene matches: 8. The CDR3 DNA reads as TGTGCCAGCAGCTCGACAGGGCCCTTCTACGAGCAGTACTTC. It yields the protein CASSSTGPFYEQYF.

As DNA, the CDR3 is TGCGCCAGCAGCCAAGTATTCGGGAGCCTAGAAGCTGAAGCTTTCTTT. Translated, it gives CASSQVFGSLEAEAFF. The chain is built from TRBV4-1 and TRBJ1-1, with D hard to call. Trimming took 1 base from V and 6 from J, leaving 18 bases between them. In germline, CDR1 is MGHRA, CDR2 YSYEKL. This CDR3 region has 16 residues.